This TCR beta chain derives from a study of CD8+ T cells in alopecia areata (dated by TCRdb to about 2018). Notes on the research overall: The treated patients took part in an open-label pilot trial in which moderate-to-severe alopecia areata was treated with oral tofacitinib at 5 to 10 mg twice daily. For the treated patients, the SALT score, which quantifies what percentage of scalp surface area is affected, served as the measure of disease severity. Patients received tofacitinib for 6 to 18 months and were then followed off drug for 6 months to check for delayed response and recurrence. immunoSEQ multiplex PCR using 35 Vbeta forward primers and 13 Jbeta reverse primers was used to amplify TCRbeta CDR3 regions. The study used high-throughput TCRbeta sequencing to examine T cell clonal expansion in alopecia areata, in both the C3H/HeJ mouse model and human patients. Human TCRbeta sequencing covered scalp tissue and sorted CD4+ and CD8+ peripheral blood T cells from patchy and totalis/universalis alopecia areata patients and healthy controls. Biopsies were taken from tofacitinib-treated patients at baseline and at 4 and 24 weeks of treatment, and a later scalp biopsy was taken in several of the tofacitinib-treated patients. Scalp clonality was compared among normal scalp (n=4), patchy alopecia areata scalp (n=8), and alopecia totalis/universalis scalp (n=8). RNA was extracted with the PAXgene miRNA kit for fixed scalp, the miRNeasy kit for PBMCs, and the RNeasy kit for mouse skin.

Library method: the immunoSEQ multiplex PCR assay. To provide template for TCR sequencing, every sample had RNA extracted and reverse transcribed into cDNA. SuperScript III was used for first-strand cDNA synthesis, primed with a 2:1 mix of oligo-dT and random hexamers. A synthetic immune receptor repertoire was used to gauge amplification bias, and whatever bias remained was removed computationally. In the paper's pipeline: After raw reads were preprocessed to remove errors, the CDR3 was defined following IMGT conventions as running from the conserved cysteine to phenylalanine. Clonality was computed as 1 minus the Shannon entropy, with the entropy normalized by log2 of the number of productive unique TCRs. Whether each scalp clone was CD4 or CD8 was inferred by checking scalp TCRbeta sequences against the CD4 and CD8 repertoires from sorted blood. This is the immuneACCESS table as TCRdb keeps it, with only in-frame sequences that have V and J called. A part of the clones is gone; compared with another copy, unresolved V genes explain less than half, and the rest is unexplained. The DNA was the basis for D and trimming; V, J and clone size are from that table. The table for this sample lists some 120,000 clones; 60% to 65% of them were counted only once. The ten largest clones take up around 5.4% of the sample.

Overall results and qualifications from the work: Because the treated cohort was small and had just a single nonresponder, larger studies are needed to establish links between baseline CD8+ expansion and response. Resident alphabeta T cells in normal human skin are also sequenced, complicating scalp TCR repertoire analysis, unlike mouse skin dominated by gammadelta T cells. Compared with mice, TCR sequences shared between patients were less clear, possibly partly because of HLA diversity across the patient population. Compared with normal scalp, lesional scalp, particularly in alopecia totalis/universalis, had higher clonality and more expanded CD8+ clones, which suggests antigenic drive. Scalp clonality and the number of expanded CD8+ clones among the top 100 scalp clones were significantly decreased by tofacitinib. During tofacitinib treatment, many expanded lesional clones remained in scalp and blood, and this persistence may partly explain relapse after treatment is stopped.

V gives up 4 bases and J gives up 3 bases, and the segment between their germline ends measures 13 bases. Reading the germline V gene gives CDR1 SGHRS and CDR2 YFSETQ. Measured from the cysteine to the phenylalanine, the CDR3 is 15 residues long. Only CDR3 DNA is held: 45 bases, read in frame from base 1. To note about this clone: What antigen it recognizes has not been identified. Base qualities are not recorded, but no much larger clone differs from it by a single base.

Per the publication, the time point label means: 4 weeks on oral tofacitinib. In light of the paper, this sample's treatment or condition label describes: oral pan-JAK inhibitor, 5-10 mg twice daily. Lesional scalp punch biopsies and peripheral blood were collected from alopecia areata patients. PBMCs were isolated by density centrifugation and stained for CD3, CD4 and CD8, after which CD4+ and CD8+ T cells were sorted on a FACSAria. The source of this sequence is a human donor with alopecia areata. Recombination connected TRBV5-1 to TRBJ2-2, with TRBD2 perhaps the D gene, on 5 matching bases. The sequencing used CD4+ T cells sorted from blood, collected at week 4, from a patient treated with tofacitinib. The CDR3 region reads CASSLTQADTGELFF. The bases are TGCGCCAGCAGCCTGACCCAAGCGGACACCGGGGAGCTGTTTTTT.